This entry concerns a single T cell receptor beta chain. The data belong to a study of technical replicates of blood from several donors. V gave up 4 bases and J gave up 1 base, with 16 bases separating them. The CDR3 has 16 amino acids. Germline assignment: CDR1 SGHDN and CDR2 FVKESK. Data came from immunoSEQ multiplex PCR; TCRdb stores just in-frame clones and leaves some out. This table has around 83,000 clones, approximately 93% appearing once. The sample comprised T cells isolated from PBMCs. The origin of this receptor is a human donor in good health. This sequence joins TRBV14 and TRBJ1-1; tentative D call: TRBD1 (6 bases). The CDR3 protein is CASSPLSGRGNTEAFF. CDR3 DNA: TGTGCCAGCAGCCCTCTCAGTGGCAGGGGGAACACTGAAGCTTTCTTT.